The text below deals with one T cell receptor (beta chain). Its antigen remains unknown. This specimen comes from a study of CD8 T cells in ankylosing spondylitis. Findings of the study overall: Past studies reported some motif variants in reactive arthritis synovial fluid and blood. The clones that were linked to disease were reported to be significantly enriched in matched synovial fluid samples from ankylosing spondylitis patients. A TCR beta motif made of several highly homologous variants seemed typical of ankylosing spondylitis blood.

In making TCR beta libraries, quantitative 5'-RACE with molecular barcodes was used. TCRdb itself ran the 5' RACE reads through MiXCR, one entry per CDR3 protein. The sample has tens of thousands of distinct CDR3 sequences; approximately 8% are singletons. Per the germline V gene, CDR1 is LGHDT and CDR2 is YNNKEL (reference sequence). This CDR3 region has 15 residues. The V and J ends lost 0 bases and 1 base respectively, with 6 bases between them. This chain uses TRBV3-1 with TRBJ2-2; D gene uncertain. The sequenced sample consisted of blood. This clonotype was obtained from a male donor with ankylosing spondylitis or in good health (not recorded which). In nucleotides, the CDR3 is TGTGCCAGCAGCCAAGATTTAGGGAACACCGGGGAGCTGTTTTTT. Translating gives CASSQDLGNTGELFF.